The 27 T cell receptor beta chains given below trace back to one sample, sequenced in a study of blood T cells in healthy people across ages. For the second PCR, which ran for about 6 to 11 cycles, a sample-barcoded 5' primer and a J-beta primer mix were used. TCRdb independently ran MiXCR on the 5' RACE reads; one entry per CDR3 protein. The sample holds some 710,000 distinct CDR3 sequences; approximately 22% are singletons and the top ten take 22%. The specimen was blood. Receptors were obtained from a man between 70 and 80 years old in good health.

The chain has TRBV12-5 and TRBJ2-5, with D perhaps TRBD2 (6 bases). This CDR3 has 15 amino acids. In germline, CDR1 is LGHNT, CDR2 FRNRAP. Trimming pared 6 bases from V and 5 bases from J, leaving 19 bases between. The CDR3 region is CASGTGQGGGETQYF. CDR3 DNA sequence: TGTGCTAGTGGCACCGGGCAGGGCGGAGGGGAGACCCAGTACTTC.

This clonotype has a count of ten or more. The J gene is TRBJ2-7, the V gene TRBV12-3 or TRBV12-4, with 7 positions matching TRBD2. The CDR3 spans 14 residues. V was clipped by 6 bases and J by 0 bases; unmatched bases: 5. The CDR3 nucleotides read TGTGCCAGCAGACGAGCGGGGAGCTCCTACGAGCAGTACTTC. This encodes CASRRAGSSYEQYF.

This sequence joins TRBV5-1 and TRBJ2-3; D is possibly TRBD1 (5 bases). The V gene lost 4 bases and the J gene lost 0 bases, with 12 bases spanning the gap. The CDR3 extends over 15 amino acids. CDR1 is SGHRS and CDR2 is YFSETQ in the germline V gene. This CDR3 reads CASSIDRPSTDTQYF. CDR3 DNA: TGCGCCAGCAGCATTGACAGACCTAGCACAGATACGCAGTATTTT.

This clonotype was counted only a few times. The chain couples TRBV24-1 to TRBJ2-3; a weak D match, TRBD1 (5 bases). Germline V gene data show CDR1 as KGHDR and CDR2 as SFDVKD. The CDR3 has 14 amino acids. V was clipped by 2 bases and J by 0 bases, with 5 bases between them. DNA for the CDR3: TGTGCCACCAGTGATTGGGGCAGCACAGATACGCAGTATTTT. This gives the protein CATSDWGSTDTQYF.

The chain uses TRBV3-1 and TRBJ2-5; D not certain. The CDR3 spans 13 residues. Trimming stripped 5 bases from V and 1 base from J, with 8 bases between. The germline gives CDR1 LGHDT, CDR2 YNNKEL (reference sequence). Here the CDR3 DNA reads TGTGCCAGCAGCTCTACCATCCAAGAGACCCAGTACTTC. Its protein product is CASSSTIQETQYF.

The CDR3 DNA reads as TGTGCCAGCAGTCCAGGGACAGGGGCAACGGGGGCCCAGCATTTT. This encodes CASSPGTGATGAQHF. The V gene is TRBV7-2, the J gene TRBJ1-5; 10 positions match TRBD1. The CDR3 is made up of 15 amino acids. Per germline, CDR1 SGHTA and CDR2 FQGNSA. The V segment lost 6 bases and the J segment 11 bases; nucleotides outside the gene matches: 13.

This clonotype was detected a few times. The V and J genes are TRBV10-3 and TRBJ1-5; D call uncertain. From germline, CDR1 is ENHRY and CDR2 SYGVKD. CDR3 length: 15 amino acids. V was shortened by 2 bases and J by 5 bases, with 13 bases between the two germline ends. The CDR3 region is CAISEADPGDQPQHF. In DNA, the CDR3 is TGTGCCATCAGTGAGGCTGACCCTGGCGATCAGCCCCAGCATTTT.

CDR3 coding DNA: TGTGCCAGCAGCTTAGGGGCCTGGACAAGTAAATACTATGGCTACACCTTC. Protein: CASSLGAWTSKYYGYTF. The chain carries TRBV7-9 and TRBJ1-2; D possibly corresponds to TRBD1 (5 bases). Looked up from germline, CDR1 is SEHNR and CDR2 is FQNEAQ (reference sequence). V was trimmed by 1 base and J by 3 bases, leaving 18 bases between them. This CDR3 comprises 17 residues.

This clonotype was detected ten times or more. The chain couples TRBV5-1 to TRBJ2-6; 7 bases are shared with TRBD1. V lost 3 bases to trimming and J lost 0 bases; unmatched junction nucleotides: 9. CDR1 and CDR2 from the germline V gene are SGHRS and YFSETQ. This CDR3 comprises 18 residues. CDR3 coding DNA: TGCGCCAGCAGCTCTGGGACAGCCCCTTACTCTGGGGCCAACGTCCTGACTTTC. Encoded protein: CASSSGTAPYSGANVLTF.

V and J are TRBV28 and TRBJ1-5; no definite D call. V dropped 6 bases and J dropped 0 bases, with 18 bases sitting between them. This CDR3 is 17 amino acids long. The germline V gene encodes CDR1 MDHEN and CDR2 SYDVKM. The CDR3 sequence is CASSSYLYSYSNQPQHF. The CDR3 nucleotides are TGTGCCAGCAGCTCCTATCTTTACAGCTATAGCAATCAGCCCCAGCATTTT.

In its sample, this clonotype was seen a few times. The CDR3, as DNA: TGTGCCAGTAGGACAGGTTGGGAAAAACTGTTTTTT. This translates into CASRTGWEKLFF. The chain uses TRBV27 and TRBJ1-4, with 7 bases lining up with TRBD1. After removal of 9 bases from V and 8 bases from J, the junction contained 6 bases not matched to a gene. Germline CDR1 MNHEY, CDR2 SMNVEV (reference sequence). The length of the CDR3 is 12 residues.

This clonotype has only a few counts. The CDR3 DNA reads as TGCAGCGTTGATCAAGGGGGCTCCTACAATGAGCAGTTCTTC. This encodes CSVDQGGSYNEQFF. The chain uses TRBV29-1 and TRBJ2-1; D perhaps matches TRBD1 (6 bases). The CDR3 loop spans 14 amino acids. The V end lost 3 bases, the J end lost 0 bases, and 9 bases lay between the germline ends. Germline CDR1 SQVTM, CDR2 ANQGSEA.

The chain joins TRBV6-1 to TRBJ1-5; D is uncertain. V shed 0 bases and J shed 5 bases, with 5 bases lying between them. Germline CDR1 MNHNS, CDR2 SASEGT. The CDR3 has 13 amino acids. The CDR3, as DNA: TGTGCCAGCAGTGAAGCGAGGTATCAGCCCCAGCATTTT. Amino acid sequence: CASSEARYQPQHF.

The chain couples TRBV19 to TRBJ1-1, with D maybe TRBD1 (5 bases). This CDR3 has 15 residues. Germline CDR1 reads LNHDA; CDR2 reads SQIVND (reference sequence). V shed 1 base and J shed 10 bases, with 19 bases lying between them. The CDR3 DNA sequence: TGTGCCAGTAGTATAGCGGGGCTACGCTCTATTGCAGCTTTCTTT. It is translated as CASSIAGLRSIAAFF.

This clonotype has only a few counts. The chain uses TRBV18 and TRBJ1-5, with D perhaps TRBD1 (6 bases). The germline gives CDR1 KGHSH, CDR2 LQKENI. The CDR3 totals 19 residues. The germline V and J ends were trimmed by 3 bases and 5 bases, with 26 bases remaining between them. The CDR3 protein is CASSPDRLRVRRQDQPQHF. For the CDR3, the DNA is TGTGCCAGCTCACCCGACAGGTTACGGGTAAGAAGGCAGGATCAGCCCCAGCATTTT. The full variable domain, its missing parts supplied by reference TRBV18 and TRBJ1-5, is NAGVMQNPRHLVRRRGQEARLRCSPMKGHSHVYWYRQLPEEGLKFMVYLQKENIIDESGMPKERFSAEFPKEGPSILRIQQVVRGDSAAYFCASSPDRLRVRRQDQPQHFGDGTRLSIL.

Concerning this clonotype itself: At one of its ends the junction is not consistent with the germline gene, which may arise from a read error. The chain links TRBV3-1 to TRBJ2-7; D unclear. This CDR3 is 12 amino acids long. CDR1 is LGHDT, CDR2 YNNKEL, per germline (reference sequence). Here the CDR3 reads CASWASSGEQYF. The CDR3, as DNA: TGCGCCAGCTGGGCCTCGTCGGGCGAGCAGTACTTC.

This clonotype was recorded a few times. The chain couples TRBV29-1 to TRBJ2-2; D not certain. The CDR3 totals 11 residues. Germline CDR1 and CDR2: SQVTM and ANQGSEA. Between the trimmed V and J ends, which lost 8 bases and 5 bases, there was a span of 9 bases. CDR3 sequence reads: CSTYETGELFF. The CDR3 DNA is TGCAGCACATACGAAACCGGGGAGCTGTTTTTT.

This clonotype was recorded only once. The CDR3 loop reads CASSLPLDGYNYNEQFF. DNA for the CDR3: TGTGCCAGCAGCTTACCTCTGGACGGGTACAACTACAATGAGCAGTTCTTC. This chain connects TRBV7-2 to TRBJ2-1, with unresolved D. The CDR3 is made up of 17 amino acids. The germline gives CDR1 SGHTA, CDR2 FQGNSA. The ends were cut back, 2 bases at V and 3 bases at J, with 17 bases in the middle.

The chain has TRBV7-9 and TRBJ2-3, with 7 bases lining up with TRBD1. Per germline, CDR1 SEHNR and CDR2 FQNEAQ (reference sequence). J gave up 2 bases and V 5 bases, and 10 bases lay outside the gene matches. This CDR3 spans 16 amino acids. The CDR3 bases are TGTGCCAGCAGCCCGAAAGCCGGGACAGTCACAGATACGCAGTATTTT. Translation gives CASSPKAGTVTDTQYF.

The rearrangement uses TRBV28 and TRBJ2-5; 10 bases line up with TRBD1. Germline V gene lookup returns CDR1 MDHEN and CDR2 SYDVKM. The CDR3 consists of 14 residues. V lost 10 bases to trimming and J lost 5 bases; unmatched junction nucleotides: 10. CDR3: CAIGTGEISETQYF. DNA of the CDR3: TGTGCCATAGGGACAGGGGAGATTTCGGAGACCCAGTACTTC. Full variable domain (missing parts from reference TRBV28 and TRBJ2-5): DVKVTQSSRYLVKRTGEKVFLECVQDMDHENMFWYRQDPGLGLRLIYFSYDVKMKEKGDIPEGYSVSREKKERFSLILESASTNQTSMYLCAIGTGEISETQYFGPGTRLLVL.

Comment on this clonotype: One end of the junction fails to match germline, which may point to a read error. CDR3 DNA sequence: TGTGTCAGCAGCTCGGACATTAACTACGGCTACACCTTC. This encodes CVSSSDINYGYTF. The gene calls are TRBV11-2 and TRBJ1-2; a weak D match, TRBD1 (5 bases). Germline loops: CDR1 SGHAT, CDR2 FQNNGV. The CDR3 spans 13 residues.

This clonotype appeared a few times. The V gene is TRBV5-1, the J gene TRBJ2-1; D unresolved. CDR3 length: 13 amino acids. V gave up 1 base and J gave up 5 bases, with 7 bases separating them. The germline V gene has CDR1 SGHRS and CDR2 YFSETQ. DNA for the CDR3: TGCGCCAGCAGCTTGCCCGAACACAATGAGCAGTTCTTC. Its translation is CASSLPEHNEQFF.

V is TRBV5-1 and J is TRBJ2-3, with 7 bases identical to TRBD1. This CDR3 is built from 14 residues. Looked up from germline, CDR1 is SGHRS and CDR2 is YFSETQ. The V segment lost 7 bases and the J segment 2 bases; nucleotides outside the gene matches: 7. CDR3 sequence: CASWTGYLTDTQYF. As DNA, the CDR3 is TGCGCCAGCTGGACAGGTTACCTCACAGATACGCAGTATTTT.

The sample holds many counts of this clonotype. This chain's CDR3 is CATSRLDRGLSYEQYF. The CDR3, as DNA: TGTGCCACCAGCAGATTAGACAGGGGGCTATCCTACGAGCAGTACTTC. The chain has TRBV15 and TRBJ2-7, with 10 bases aligning to TRBD1. The CDR3 has 16 residues. The germline CDR1 and CDR2 sequences are LNHNV and YYDKDF (reference sequence). Germline trimming cut 2 bases from V and 1 base from J; bases unmatched to any gene: 5.

This clonotype came up a few times. The V gene is TRBV7-2, the J gene TRBJ2-1; 12 bases align to TRBD1. The CDR3 is 15 amino acids. V gave up 4 bases and J gave up 8 bases; unmatched junction bases: 6. Looked up from germline, CDR1 is SGHTA and CDR2 is FQGNSA. The CDR3 sequence is CASSSPGQGAHEQFF. The CDR3 region has the DNA TGTGCCAGCAGCTCTCCGGGACAGGGGGCACATGAGCAGTTCTTC.

There are a few counts of this clonotype. The chain has TRBV7-2 and TRBJ1-2; 7 nucleotides align to TRBD1. The ends lost 1 base at V and 7 bases at J; junction bases unmatched: 6. Germline CDR1 SGHTA, CDR2 FQGNSA. CDR3 length: 14 residues. The CDR3 here is CASSLDRGGGGYTF. The CDR3 DNA follows: TGTGCCAGCAGCTTAGACAGGGGAGGGGGTGGCTACACCTTC.

This clonotype showed up just a few times. The V gene is TRBV11-1, the J gene TRBJ2-3; D might be TRBD1 (5 bases). V lost 5 bases to trimming and J lost 11 bases, with 14 bases between them. CDR1 and CDR2 (germline): SGHAT, FQDESV (reference sequence). CDR3 size: 12 residues. CDR3 residues: CASSTGHHGQYF. The CDR3, as DNA: TGTGCCAGCAGCACCGGACATCATGGGCAGTATTTT.